The present TCR beta chain was sequenced within a study of CD8 T cells in Susac syndrome. Trimming left V 0 bases short and J 4 bases short, with 13 bases between. The germline gives CDR1 LNHNV, CDR2 YYDKDF (reference sequence). The CDR3 totals 16 residues. RNA amounts of about 0.45 to 1 ug underwent reverse transcription with random hexamers. TCRdb called the immunoSEQ multiplex PCR reads again in MiXCR, with one record for every CDR3 protein. The sample has about 150,000 distinct CDR3 sequences; approximately 96% are singletons. The J gene is TRBJ2-1, the V gene TRBV15, with D perhaps matching TRBD2 (6 bases). The sequence derives from a human donor with Susac syndrome. The sample was CD4+ T cells from PBMCs. CDR3: CATSRDRVGGYNEQFF. The CDR3 region has the DNA TGTGCCACCAGCAGAGATCGGGTTGGGGGGTACAATGAGCAGTTCTTC. Full variable domain (missing parts from reference TRBV15 and TRBJ2-1): DAMVIQNPRYQVTQFGKPVTLSCSQTLNHNVMYWYQQKSSQAPKLLFHYYDKDFNNEADTPDNFQSRRPNTSFCFLDIRSPGLGDTAMYLCATSRDRVGGYNEQFFGPGTRLTVL.